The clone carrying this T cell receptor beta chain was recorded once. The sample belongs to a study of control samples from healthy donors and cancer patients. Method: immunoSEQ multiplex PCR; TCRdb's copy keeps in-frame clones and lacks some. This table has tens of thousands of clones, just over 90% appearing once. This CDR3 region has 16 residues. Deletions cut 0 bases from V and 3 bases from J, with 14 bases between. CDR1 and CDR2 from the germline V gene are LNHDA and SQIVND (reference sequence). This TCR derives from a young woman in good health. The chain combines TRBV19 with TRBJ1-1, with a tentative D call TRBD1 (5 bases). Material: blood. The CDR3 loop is CASSIDRRVEHTEAFF. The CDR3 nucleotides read TGTGCCAGTAGTATAGACCGCAGGGTTGAACACACTGAAGCTTTCTTT.